This T cell receptor (beta chain) was captured in a study of blood T cell repertoires in COVID-19. Clones were read by immunoSEQ multiplex PCR, and TCRdb kept only the in-frame ones, dropping some. The sample includes fewer than 300,000 clones, about 88% seen only once; the top ten take roughly 4%. This CDR3 has 17 residues. With 7 bases removed from V and 0 bases from J, the gap between germline ends came to 19 bases. Germline V gene data show CDR1 as LNHDA and CDR2 as SQIVND (reference sequence). V gene TRBV19 combines with J gene TRBJ1-5, with D possibly matching TRBD1 (5 bases). Material for sequencing was peripheral blood. This receptor was taken from a man between 60 and 75 years old who had recovered from COVID-19. CDR3 loop: CASIGGLSEYSNQPQHF. The CDR3 nucleotides are TGTGCCAGTATCGGGGGATTGTCCGAATATAGCAATCAGCCCCAGCATTTT.